These 23 T cell receptor beta chains came from one sample sequenced in a study of beta chain features in type 1 diabetes (dated by TCRdb to about 2018). Libraries were prepared through the immunoSEQ multiplex PCR assay. The High Capacity cDNA Reverse Transcription Kit was used to reverse transcribe all of the isolated RNA, meaning that expressed TCRB transcripts were what got sequenced. TCRdb retrieved this table from immuneACCESS and kept in-frame rearrangements only. Not all clones are present; in checked studies, unresolved V genes account for under half, and no reason is known for the remainder. For this sample the table gives more than 300,000 clones, of which 8% were detected only once. Clones ranked in the top ten supply approximately 0.47% of the sample. Sequenced: central memory CD4+ T cells from blood. Receptors originate from a woman under 30 in good health.

The gene calls are TRBV23-1 and TRBJ2-7; D is perhaps TRBD1 (6 bases). TRBV23-1 belongs to the ORF category, with a function that is uncertain. The CDR3 runs 16 residues. Between the trimmed V and J ends, which lost 1 base and 3 bases, there was a span of 16 bases. The CDR3: CASSQLGWTAIYEQYF. The CDR3 coding sequence is TGCGCCAGCAGTCAATTGGGGTGGACAGCGATCTACGAGCAGTACTTC.

This clone showed up just a few times. The gene calls are TRBV10-3 and TRBJ1-1; 9 bases match TRBD1. The ends lost 0 bases at V and 5 bases at J; junction bases unmatched: 7. The CDR3 has 16 amino acids. The V gene's germline CDR1 is ENHRY and CDR2 SYGVKD. The CDR3 protein is CAISESKTGGRTEAFF. The CDR3 nucleotides read TGTGCCATCAGTGAGTCCAAGACAGGGGGGAGGACTGAAGCTTTCTTT.

The sample holds a few counts of this clone. The chain is built from TRBV5-6 and TRBJ2-7; D assignment may be TRBD1 or TRBD2 (5 bases each). The CDR3 contains 14 residues. The ends were cut back, 2 bases at V and 1 base at J, with 10 bases in the middle. Per germline, CDR1 SGHDT and CDR2 YYEEEE. CDR3 region: CASSLSGRSYEQYF. DNA of the CDR3: TGTGCCAGCAGCTTATCGGGGCGGTCCTACGAGCAGTACTTC.

This clone turned up a few times. The rearrangement uses TRBV4-3 and TRBJ2-1, with a weak D call TRBD2 (6 bases). V lost 0 bases and J 5 bases, leaving 20 bases between the germline ends. Per the germline V gene, CDR1 is LGHNA and CDR2 is YSLEER. The CDR3 is 18 amino acids. The chain's CDR3 is CASSQDTSGRPPNNEQFF. As DNA, the CDR3 is TGCGCCAGCAGCCAAGACACGTCAGGGAGGCCACCCAACAATGAGCAGTTCTTC.

This clone was counted between two and nine times. The chain links TRBV6-6 to TRBJ1-5; D uncertain. The CDR3 runs to 15 residues. Between the trimmed V and J ends, which lost 7 bases and 6 bases, there was a span of 19 bases. Germline V gene lookup returns CDR1 MNHNY and CDR2 SVGAGI (reference sequence). The CDR3 spells CASNARLPVSQPQHF. DNA for the CDR3: TGTGCCAGCAATGCAAGATTACCCGTAAGTCAGCCCCAGCATTTT.

This clone was detected only a few times. The chain joins TRBV18 to TRBJ2-7; the D gene is possibly TRBD1 (5 bases). V dropped 3 bases and J dropped 5 bases, with 11 bases sitting between them. This CDR3 spans 13 amino acids. Germline V gene lookup returns CDR1 KGHSH and CDR2 LQKENI. The CDR3 DNA is TGTGCCAGCTCACCTTCCCACAGGAACGAGCAGTACTTC. It specifies CASSPSHRNEQYF.

The chain recombines TRBV9 with TRBJ2-3; possible D gene TRBD2, 6 bases. Germline V gene lookup returns CDR1 SGDLS and CDR2 YYNGEE. CDR3 size: 17 residues. Trimming left V 0 bases short and J 4 bases short, with 18 bases between. The DNA of the CDR3 is TGTGCCAGCAGCGTAGCCCCAACGGGAGTCGTCGCAGATACGCAGTATTTT. It translates to CASSVAPTGVVADTQYF.

The V call is TRBV7-3, the J call TRBJ1-4; 7 bases match TRBD1. The CDR3 loop spans 17 amino acids. Germline CDR1 SGHTA, CDR2 FQGTGA. The V and J ends lost 2 bases and 4 bases, in that order; junction bases with no gene match: 10. CDR3 DNA sequence: TGTGCCAGCAGCTTAGATCAGACAGGGCGCCTTAATGAAAAACTGTTTTTT. This sequence encodes CASSLDQTGRLNEKLFF. Variable domain in full (rest from reference TRBV7-3 and TRBJ1-4): GAGVSQTPSNKVTEKGKYVELRCDPISGHTALYWYRQSLGQGPEFLIYFQGTGAADDSGLPNDRFFAVRPEGSVSTLKIQRTERGDSAVYLCASSLDQTGRLNEKLFFGSGTQLSVL.

The sample holds a few counts of this clone. This chain links TRBV11-1 with TRBJ2-1; TRBD1 or TRBD2 may be the D gene (5 bases each). This CDR3 comprises 14 residues. The germline V gene encodes CDR1 SGHAT and CDR2 FQDESV (reference sequence). V lost 3 bases, J lost 2 bases, and 8 bases lay in between. CDR3 sequence: CASSFEGTYNEQFF. CDR3 bases: TGTGCCAGCAGCTTTGAGGGGACCTACAATGAGCAGTTCTTC. The full variable domain, completed using reference TRBV11-1 and TRBJ2-1, is EAEVAQSPRYKITEKSQAVAFWCDPISGHATLYWYRQILGQGPELLVQFQDESVVDDSQLPKDRFSAERLKGVDSTLKIQPAELGDSAMYLCASSFEGTYNEQFFGPGTRLTVL.

This clone was seen ten or more times. The CDR3 here is CASSPRGHTEAFF. The CDR3 coding sequence is TGTGCCAGCAGTCCCAGGGGGCACACTGAAGCTTTCTTT. The chain combines TRBV27 with TRBJ1-1; TRBD1 matches 8 bases. This CDR3 has 13 residues. Germline CDR1 MNHEY, CDR2 SMNVEV (reference sequence). The trim removed 5 bases at V and 3 bases at J, leaving 2 bases unmatched.

The chain links TRBV9 to TRBJ2-7, with TRBD1 matching 8 bases. V lost 4 bases and J lost 0; bases outside the gene matches: 12. CDR3 length: 17 amino acids. CDR1 SGDLS and CDR2 YYNGEE come from the germline V gene. CDR3 nucleotide sequence: TGTGCCAGCAGCCCGAGACCCGGACAGGGTAACTCCTACGAGCAGTACTTC. Its protein product is CASSPRPGQGNSYEQYF. Together with reference TRBV9 and TRBJ2-7, the CDR3 gives the full variable domain: DSGVTQTPKHLITATGQRVTLRCSPRSGDLSVYWYQQSLDQGLQFLIQYYNGEERAKGNILERFSAQQFPDLHSELNLSSLELGDSALYFCASSPRPGQGNSYEQYFGPGTRLTVT.

This clone was observed a few times. The V call is TRBV6-5, the J call TRBJ2-1, with 7 bases fitting TRBD2. This CDR3 region has 11 residues. The ends lost 4 bases at V and 10 bases at J; junction bases unmatched: 1. The germline V gene has CDR1 MNHEY and CDR2 SVGAGI. The CDR3 DNA reads as TGTGCCAGCAGTTGGGGGGGGGAGCAGTTCTTC. Amino acids: CASSWGGEQFF.

There are many counts of this clone. The sample carries other DNA sequences with the same CDR3. This chain uses TRBV6-6 with TRBJ2-3; 14 bases agree with TRBD2. This CDR3 region has 13 residues. V shed 10 bases and J 6 bases; nucleotides not matched to a gene: 3. Germline CDR1 is MNHNY and CDR2 is SVGAGI (reference sequence). The CDR3 sequence: CATGLAGGDTQYF. As DNA, the CDR3 is TGTGCCACCGGACTAGCGGGAGGCGATACGCAGTATTTT.

The rearrangement joins TRBV7-9 to TRBJ2-1; 7 bases match TRBD2. CDR1 is SEHNR and CDR2 is FQNEAQ in the germline V gene (reference sequence). With 5 bases clipped from V and 1 base from J, the junction kept 5 bases outside the gene matches. The CDR3 totals 15 residues. The CDR3: CASSSSGESYNEQFF. For the CDR3, the DNA is TGTGCCAGCAGCAGCAGCGGGGAATCCTACAATGAGCAGTTCTTC.

CDR3 DNA sequence: TGTGCCAGCAGCTGGGGGAGGGGCGAGCAGTACTTC. This translates into CASSWGRGEQYF. V usage is TRBV5-6 and J usage is TRBJ2-7; 7 bases are a match to TRBD2. With V trimmed by 3 bases and J by 6 bases, 3 bases remained unmatched. Germline CDR1 reads SGHDT; CDR2 reads YYEEEE. The CDR3 sequence is 12 residues long.

The chain combines TRBV7-2 with TRBJ2-7; D remains unclear. The CDR3 loop spans 14 amino acids. Trimming removed 2 bases from V and 7 bases from J, with 15 bases in between. Germline CDR1 reads SGHTA; CDR2 reads FQGNSA. The CDR3 loop reads CASSLNTAVGEQYF. CDR3 nucleotide sequence: TGTGCCAGCAGCTTAAACACGGCGGTGGGGGAGCAGTACTTC.

This clone was seen ten or more times. J is TRBJ2-7 and V is TRBV6-5; TRBD2 agrees at 10 bases. The CDR3 is 15 amino acids. The J segment lost 6 bases and the V segment lost 2 bases, leaving 7 bases of the junction unmatched. Germline CDR1 and CDR2: MNHEY and SVGAGI. Written as DNA, the CDR3 is TGTGCCAGCAGTTACGAGCTAGCGGGAGTAGGCGAGCAGTACTTC. Translation gives CASSYELAGVGEQYF.

V gene TRBV4-1 combines with J gene TRBJ2-1; 13 bases match TRBD2. V shed 0 bases, J shed 7 bases, and the junction held 3 bases outside the gene matches. Germline-derived CDR1 and CDR2 are MGHRA and YSYEKL. The CDR3 totals 16 residues. CDR3 sequence: CASSQEGLAGPNEQFF. DNA of the CDR3: TGCGCCAGCAGCCAAGAGGGACTAGCGGGACCGAATGAGCAGTTCTTC.

The rearrangement links TRBV19 to TRBJ1-5, with D hard to call. V lost 7 bases and J lost 4, with 20 bases in between. The germline V gene has CDR1 LNHDA and CDR2 SQIVND (reference sequence). This CDR3 is 16 amino acids long. For the CDR3, the DNA is TGTGCCAGTAACGAAACCGCCGGGAGGCAAAATCAGCCCCAGCATTTT. Protein product: CASNETAGRQNQPQHF.

This clone was seen at least ten times. The chain is built from TRBV15 and TRBJ2-5, with 11 bases that match TRBD2. The CDR3 is 16 residues long. With V trimmed by 3 bases and J by 4 bases, 7 bases remained unmatched. Germline CDR1 and CDR2: LNHNV and YYDKDF (reference sequence). The CDR3 bases are TGTGCCACCAGCAGCGGGCTAGCGGGAGGACGAGAGACCCAGTACTTC. Residues: CATSSGLAGGRETQYF. The entire variable domain, with the rest obtained from reference TRBV15 and TRBJ2-5, is as follows: DAMVIQNPRYQVTQFGKPVTLSCSQTLNHNVMYWYQQKSSQAPKLLFHYYDKDFNNEADTPDNFQSRRPNTSFCFLDIRSPGLGDTAMYLCATSSGLAGGRETQYFGPGTRLLVL.

The V gene is TRBV5-5, the J gene TRBJ2-7; 8 bases map to TRBD1. The germline V gene has CDR1 SGHKS and CDR2 YYEKEE (reference sequence). The CDR3 has 14 residues. With V trimmed by 2 bases and J by 3 bases, 4 bases remained unmatched. CDR3 nucleotides: TGTGCCAGCAGCTTCGCCGGGACAGGCTACGAGCAGTACTTC. Protein: CASSFAGTGYEQYF.

This clone was seen a handful of times. V usage is TRBV5-1 and J usage is TRBJ2-7, with D possibly called TRBD1 or TRBD2 (5 bases each). V lost 4 bases and J lost 5, with 19 bases in between. Germline values: CDR1 SGHRS, CDR2 YFSETQ. This CDR3 has 15 residues. The CDR3 sequence: CASSTLPGPGDEQYF. The DNA for the CDR3 is TGCGCCAGCAGCACCCTCCCGGGACCCGGCGACGAGCAGTACTTC.

V is TRBV5-4 and J is TRBJ2-3; possibly TRBD2 for D (5 bases). The CDR3 covers 16 residues. The V end was cut by 3 bases, the J end by 1 base, with 15 bases between. Germline V gene sequence: CDR1 SGHNT, CDR2 YYREEE (reference sequence). Written as DNA, the CDR3 is TGTGCCAGCAGCTCGGGAACGGCTGGGGGCACAGATACGCAGTATTTT. It specifies CASSSGTAGGTDTQYF. The full variable domain, its missing parts supplied by reference TRBV5-4 and TRBJ2-3, is ETGVTQSPTHLIKTRGQQVTLRCSSQSGHNTVSWYQQALGQGPQFIFQYYREEENGRGNFPPRFSGLQFPNYSSELNVNALELDDSALYLCASSSGTAGGTDTQYFGPGTRLTVL.